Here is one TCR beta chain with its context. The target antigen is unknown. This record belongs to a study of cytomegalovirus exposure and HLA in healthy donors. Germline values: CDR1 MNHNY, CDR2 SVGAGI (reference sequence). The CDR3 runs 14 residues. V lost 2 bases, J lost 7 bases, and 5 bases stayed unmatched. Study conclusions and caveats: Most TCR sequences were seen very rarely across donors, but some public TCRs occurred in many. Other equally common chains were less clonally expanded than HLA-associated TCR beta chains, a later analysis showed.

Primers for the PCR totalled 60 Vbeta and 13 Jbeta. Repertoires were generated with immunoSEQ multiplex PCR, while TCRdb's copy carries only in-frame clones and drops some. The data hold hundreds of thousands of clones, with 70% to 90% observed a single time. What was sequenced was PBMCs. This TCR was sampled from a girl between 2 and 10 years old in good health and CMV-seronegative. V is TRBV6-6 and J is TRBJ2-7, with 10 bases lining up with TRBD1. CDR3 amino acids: CASSYRTGGSEQYF. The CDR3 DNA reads TGTGCCAGCAGTTACAGGACAGGGGGAAGTGAGCAGTACTTC.